A selection of T cell receptor beta chains follows, all from one sample in a study of blood T cell repertoires in COVID-19. Only in-frame clones appear in the TCRdb table, and some are missing; sequencing was by immunoSEQ multiplex PCR. The table lists 100,000 or so clones, 88% of them singletons. The sample was peripheral blood. All receptors derive from a woman aged 60 to 75 with acute or convalescent COVID-19. Both conserved end residues are trimmed from each CDR3.

v_gene: TRBV27; j_gene: TRBJ2-7; CDR3aa: ASSLSQGYPYEQY
v_gene: TRBV6-6; j_gene: TRBJ2-1; CDR3aa: VTVRGGSYNEQF
v_gene: TRBV18; j_gene: TRBJ2-1; CDR3aa: ASSPRSRVGNEQF
v_gene: TRBV7-9; j_gene: TRBJ2-5; CDR3aa: ASSLSGQVAQY
v_gene: TRBV6-6; j_gene: TRBJ2-4; CDR3aa: ASSPLTGTGTKNIQY
v_gene: TRBV19; j_gene: TRBJ2-2; CDR3aa: ASRISGEAGELF
v_gene: TRBV18; j_gene: TRBJ2-7; CDR3aa: ASSPTSVISYEQY
v_gene: TRBV9; j_gene: TRBJ1-4; CDR3aa: ASSPQVAAEGISTNEKLF
v_gene: TRBV4-1; j_gene: TRBJ2-1; CDR3aa: ASSPPRWRRNEQF
v_gene: TRBV19; j_gene: TRBJ2-4; CDR3aa: ASSRAVGLAKNIQY
v_gene: TRBV6-5; j_gene: TRBJ1-5; CDR3aa: ASSLGQGLQPQH
v_gene: TRBV7-2; j_gene: TRBJ1-5; CDR3aa: ASSPRVGNQPQH
v_gene: TRBV4-1; j_gene: TRBJ1-5; CDR3aa: ASSQDATGLPQH
v_gene: TRBV10-2; j_gene: TRBJ2-1; CDR3aa: ASRQGAGNEQF
v_gene: TRBV9; j_gene: TRBJ1-3; CDR3aa: ASTGTGSGNTIY
v_gene: TRBV4-1; j_gene: TRBJ2-2; CDR3aa: ASGQDRTATGGELF
v_gene: TRBV6-6; j_gene: TRBJ1-5; CDR3aa: ASSFGTEDQPQH
v_gene: TRBV3-1/TRBV3-2; j_gene: TRBJ2-7; CDR3aa: ASSQGGTASYEQY
v_gene: TRBV9; j_gene: TRBJ2-3; CDR3aa: ASSVTAGESDTQY
v_gene: TRBV9; j_gene: TRBJ2-5; CDR3aa: ASSPDSMGTQY
v_gene: TRBV27; j_gene: TRBJ2-1; CDR3aa: ASSFREGNEQF
v_gene: TRBV18; j_gene: TRBJ1-1; CDR3aa: ASSPLPVVDGNTEAF
v_gene: TRBV27; j_gene: TRBJ2-1; CDR3aa: ASSFGGYEQF
v_gene: TRBV2; j_gene: TRBJ1-5; CDR3aa: ASRGDIGNQPQH
v_gene: TRBV6-1; j_gene: TRBJ1-5; CDR3aa: ASSEWRGQGNQPQH
v_gene: TRBV11-2; j_gene: TRBJ1-2; CDR3aa: ASSSGGDQGGYT
v_gene: TRBV6-1; j_gene: TRBJ2-1; CDR3aa: ASSEGVAGSSYNEQF
v_gene: TRBV9; j_gene: TRBJ2-3; CDR3aa: ASSATGVPSTDTQY
v_gene: TRBV11-3; j_gene: TRBJ1-1; CDR3aa: ASSRDRMTEAF